This entry concerns a single T cell receptor beta chain. Its specificity is unknown. This CDR3 is also generated by other DNA sequences in the sample. The data originate from a study of beta chain features in type 1 diabetes. Study results and limitations: Type 1 diabetes patients had moderately but significantly shorter TCRB CDR3s in all four CD4+ subsets. Among patients, naive, central memory and Treg TCRB repertoires appeared more similar than among healthy donors.

The CDR3 loop spans 12 amino acids. Germline CDR1 PRHDT, CDR2 FYEKMQ (reference sequence). V lost 0 bases to trimming and J lost 8 bases, with 7 bases between them. All of the isolated RNA was reverse transcribed, so expressed TCRB transcripts were sequenced. Read counts averaged around 4 million for samples of naive, central memory and regulatory T cells. Assay used: immunoSEQ multiplex PCR; TCRdb lists only in-frame clones, some missing. The data hold under 400,000 clones, with approximately 12% observed a single time. The sequence came from a woman between 18 and 30 years old with type 1 diabetes. The sequenced material came from naive CD4+ T cells from blood. The V gene is TRBV13, the J gene TRBJ1-2; D gene unclear. In DNA form, the CDR3 reads TGTGCCAGCAGCTTAGGGCGGGGAGGCTACACCTTC. It codes for CASSLGRGGYTF.